The 23 T cell receptor beta chains given below trace back to one sample, sequenced in a study of blood T cell repertoires in COVID-19. Clones were read by immunoSEQ multiplex PCR, and TCRdb kept only the in-frame ones, dropping some. The sample has 150,000 to 200,000 clones, about 84% seen once; the top ten hold under 5.5%. Sequencing was performed on peripheral blood. The receptor set was obtained from a woman aged 25-40 years with acute or convalescent COVID-19.

This sequence joins TRBV30 and TRBJ2-7, with 7 bases lining up with TRBD1. Germline CDR1 and CDR2: GTSNPN and SVGIG (reference sequence). The CDR3 sequence is 15 residues long. J was trimmed by 4 bases and V by 0 bases; bases with no gene match: 9. The CDR3 loop is CAWSVSGTASYEQYF. CDR3 DNA sequence: TGTGCCTGGAGTGTATCAGGGACAGCTAGTTACGAGCAGTACTTC.

The sample holds one count of this clone. The V gene is TRBV15, the J gene TRBJ1-2; no definite D call. The germline V and J ends were trimmed by 0 bases and 9 bases, with 14 bases remaining between them. Germline CDR1 and CDR2: LNHNV and YYDKDF (reference sequence). The length of the CDR3 is 14 residues. This CDR3 reads CATSREDAGLSYTF. CDR3 DNA: TGTGCCACCAGCAGAGAAGACGCGGGCTTGAGCTACACCTTC.

In the case of this clone: Other nucleotide sequences in the sample specify the same CDR3. The rearrangement joins TRBV9 to TRBJ1-6; D is undetermined. The CDR3 runs to 16 residues. Germline V gene sequence: CDR1 SGDLS, CDR2 YYNGEE. V was trimmed by 0 bases and J by 0 bases, leaving 7 bases between them. CDR3 amino acids: CASSVAGSSYNSPLHF. CDR3 nucleotides: TGTGCCAGCAGCGTAGCAGGAAGCTCCTATAATTCACCCCTCCACTTT.

The V call is TRBV7-9, the J call TRBJ1-4; D may be TRBD1 (6 bases). The germline V gene has CDR1 SEHNR and CDR2 FQNEAQ (reference sequence). Trimming shortened V by 6 bases and J by 2 bases, and 13 bases separated the two germline ends. This CDR3 has 15 amino acids. CDR3 DNA sequence: TGTGCCAGCAGTAAGGGGGTTACTACTAATGAAAAACTGTTTTTT. Translation gives CASSKGVTTNEKLFF.

The chain employs TRBV6-4 and TRBJ2-1; weak D call: TRBD1 (5 bases). The germline V gene has CDR1 MRHNA and CDR2 SNTAGT. There are 14 residues in the CDR3. V lost 5 bases, J lost 4 bases, and 12 bases lay in between. CDR3 loop: CASSLDTSYNEQFF. The CDR3 nucleotides are TGTGCCAGCAGTTTGGACACGTCGTACAATGAGCAGTTCTTC.

The chain employs TRBV6-5 and TRBJ1-1; perhaps TRBD1 as D (5 bases). The V gene lost 4 bases and the J gene lost 5 bases, with 8 bases spanning the gap. This CDR3 has 12 amino acids. Germline loops: CDR1 MNHEY, CDR2 SVGAGI. The CDR3 loop is CASSLKGTEAFF. The CDR3 region has the DNA TGTGCCAGCAGTTTAAAGGGGACTGAAGCTTTCTTT.

The genes are TRBV18 and TRBJ1-3; D is unresolved. V lost 2 bases, J lost 12 bases, and 17 bases lay in between. The CDR3 totals 14 residues. CDR1 and CDR2 from the germline V gene are KGHSH and LQKENI. CDR3 in amino acids: CASSPWPSFSYIYF. The CDR3 coding sequence is TGTGCCAGCTCACCATGGCCCAGTTTCAGTTACATATATTTT.

Written as DNA, the CDR3 is TGTGCCAGCAGAAGAAGCAGGGGGTCTGGAAACACCATATATTTT. Translating gives CASRRSRGSGNTIYF. This chain joins TRBV6-5 and TRBJ1-3; TRBD1 agrees at 7 bases. The CDR3 is 15 residues long. J was trimmed by 1 base and V by 6 bases; bases with no gene match: 6. Germline CDR1 is MNHEY and CDR2 is SVGAGI.

The chain combines TRBV2 with TRBJ1-2; 9 bases match TRBD1. Germline V lookup: CDR1 SNHLY, CDR2 FYNNEI. V trimming: 5 bases; J trimming: 0 bases; junction bases outside the gene matches: 1. The CDR3 consists of 14 residues. The CDR3 protein is CASSRQGANYGYTF. For the CDR3, the DNA is TGTGCCAGCAGTCGACAGGGGGCTAACTATGGCTACACCTTC. Drawing the rest from reference TRBV2 and TRBJ1-2, the complete variable domain is EPEVTQTPSHQVTQMGQEVILRCVPISNHLYFYWYRQILGQKVEFLVSFYNNEISEKSEIFDDQFSVERPDGSNFTLKIRSTKLEDSAMYFCASSRQGANYGYTFGSGTRLTVV.

In this sample, this clone turned up a few times. The V call is TRBV19, the J call TRBJ2-5, with TRBD1 identical over 8 bases. Trimming at V came to 3 bases and at J to 7 bases, leaving 16 bases not matched to a gene. The CDR3 runs to 17 residues. Germline CDR1 is LNHDA and CDR2 is SQIVND (reference sequence). The CDR3 loop is CASSIAAGQGAQGTQYF. CDR3 coding DNA: TGTGCCAGTAGTATTGCGGCCGGGCAGGGGGCGCAGGGGACCCAGTACTTC.

The chain links TRBV5-6 to TRBJ1-5, with a tentative D call TRBD1 (5 bases). The V gene's germline CDR1 is SGHDT and CDR2 YYEEEE. V lost 1 base to trimming and J lost 2 bases, with 7 bases between them. The CDR3 spans 14 residues. CDR3 sequence reads: CASSLTTGNQPQHF. CDR3 nucleotide sequence: TGTGCCAGCAGCTTGACGACAGGCAATCAGCCCCAGCATTTT.

V is TRBV21-1 and J is TRBJ2-7; TRBD1, the D gene given by the table, was not confirmed from the DNA. TRBV21-1 is a known pseudogene. The CDR3 runs to 15 residues. The CDR3 DNA is TGTGCCAGCAGCAAGGGACAGGGGGCCTCCTACGAGCAGTACTTC. Amino acid sequence: CASSKGQGASYEQYF.

The rearrangement links TRBV2 to TRBJ2-2; 7 positions match TRBD1. V lost 9 bases to trimming and J lost 3 bases; unmatched junction nucleotides: 10. This CDR3 is 15 amino acids long. CDR1 and CDR2 from the germline V gene are SNHLY and FYNNEI. CDR3 in amino acids: CASHRGARDTGELFF. CDR3 nucleotides: TGTGCCAGTCACAGGGGCGCAAGGGACACCGGGGAGCTGTTTTTT.

The rearrangement joins TRBV27 to TRBJ2-1; possibly TRBD1 for D (6 bases). Trimming pared 6 bases from V and 15 bases from J, leaving 18 bases between. The CDR3 covers 12 residues. The germline V gene encodes CDR1 MNHEY and CDR2 SMNVEV (reference sequence). DNA of the CDR3: TGTGCCAGCAGGACGGGACATGGGTTTACGTTCTTC. Its protein product is CASRTGHGFTFF.

The chain is built from TRBV2 and TRBJ1-2; D might be TRBD1 (6 bases). Germline V gene data show CDR1 as SNHLY and CDR2 as FYNNEI. CDR3 length: 14 residues. Trimming cost V 1 base and J 4 bases, with 10 bases left between them. CDR3 DNA: TGTGCCAGCAGTGAAGTAATAGGGGGCTATGGCTACACCTTC. Translated: CASSEVIGGYGYTF.

This clone has a single count. The chain combines TRBV5-1 with TRBJ1-2; D is unclear. The CDR3 covers 15 residues. The germline gives CDR1 SGHRS, CDR2 YFSETQ. V lost 4 bases to trimming and J lost 7 bases, with 20 bases between them. CDR3: CASSTSHLGQAGYTF. The CDR3 region has the DNA TGCGCCAGCAGCACGAGTCACCTGGGTCAGGCTGGCTACACCTTC. Filled out from reference TRBV5-1 and TRBJ1-2, the complete variable domain reads KAGVTQTPRYLIKTRGQQVTLSCSPISGHRSVSWYQQTPGQGLQFLFEYFSETQRNKGNFPGRFSGRQFSNSRSEMNVSTLELGDSALYLCASSTSHLGQAGYTFGSGTRLTVV.

The chain combines TRBV28 with TRBJ1-6; tentative D call: TRBD1 (5 bases). The germline V gene has CDR1 MDHEN and CDR2 SYDVKM. Between the trimmed V and J ends, which lost 2 bases and 8 bases, there was a span of 16 bases. There are 16 residues in the CDR3. This chain's CDR3 is CASSLARVMTDSPLHF. The CDR3 coding sequence is TGTGCCAGCAGTTTAGCCAGGGTCATGACGGATTCACCCCTCCACTTT. The full variable domain, its missing parts supplied by reference TRBV28 and TRBJ1-6, is DVKVTQSSRYLVKRTGEKVFLECVQDMDHENMFWYRQDPGLGLRLIYFSYDVKMKEKGDIPEGYSVSREKKERFSLILESASTNQTSMYLCASSLARVMTDSPLHFGNGTRLTVT.

The chain recombines TRBV7-2 with TRBJ2-7; 13 bases line up with TRBD2. The CDR3 totals 16 residues. Germline V gene lookup returns CDR1 SGHTA and CDR2 FQGNSA. The V segment lost 2 bases and the J segment 1 base; nucleotides outside the gene matches: 2. CDR3 sequence (DNA): TGTGCCAGCAGCTTACAGGGACTAGCGGGGTCCTACGAGCAGTACTTC. This gives the protein CASSLQGLAGSYEQYF. Using reference TRBV7-2 and TRBJ2-7 for the parts outside the CDR3, the full variable domain is GAGVSQSPSNKVTEKGKDVELRCDPISGHTALYWYRQSLGQGLEFLIYFQGNSAPDKSGLPSDRFSAERTGGSVSTLTIQRTQQEDSAVYLCASSLQGLAGSYEQYFGPGTRLTVT.

V gene TRBV7-6 combines with J gene TRBJ1-4; 9 nucleotides line up with TRBD1. CDR1 is SGHVS and CDR2 is FNYEAQ in the germline V gene. This CDR3 is 15 amino acids long. V shed 5 bases, J shed 8 bases, and the junction held 9 bases outside the gene matches. In nucleotides, the CDR3 is TGTGCCAGCAGCCCCCTGGGGACAGGGAACGAAAAACTGTTTTTT. This encodes CASSPLGTGNEKLFF. The complete variable domain, with remaining parts taken from reference TRBV7-6 and TRBJ1-4, reads GAGVSQSPRYKVTKRGQDVALRCDPISGHVSLYWYRQALGQGPEFLTYFNYEAQQDKSGLPNDRFSAERPEGSISTLTIQRTEQRDSAMYRCASSPLGTGNEKLFFGSGTQLSVL.

This clone was seen only once. The chain employs TRBV5-1 and TRBJ2-2; 10 positions agree with TRBD1. V was pared by 4 bases and J by 6 bases, with 9 bases of the junction left unmatched. CDR3 length: 16 residues. The germline CDR1 and CDR2 sequences are SGHRS and YFSETQ. CDR3 loop: CASSGYGTGDPGELFF. The CDR3 DNA sequence: TGCGCCAGCAGCGGTTACGGGACAGGGGATCCCGGGGAGCTGTTTTTT.

This chain links TRBV6-6 with TRBJ2-1, with 9 bases lining up with TRBD2. The CDR3 has 15 residues. V shed 5 bases, J shed 9 bases, and the junction held 11 bases outside the gene matches. Germline-derived CDR1 and CDR2 are MNHNY and SVGAGI (reference sequence). The CDR3 reads CASSPALAGSSEQFF. The CDR3, as DNA: TGTGCCAGCAGTCCAGCCCTAGCGGGAAGCAGTGAGCAGTTCTTC.

A remark on this clone: This specimen includes other DNA sequences encoding the same CDR3. V gene TRBV30 combines with J gene TRBJ1-3; 8 bases map to TRBD1. Germline V gene data show CDR1 as GTSNPN and CDR2 as SVGIG (reference sequence). CDR3 length: 14 residues. Trimming removed 4 bases from V and 0 bases from J; junction bases left unmatched: 2. CDR3 DNA: TGTGCCTGGACGGACAGGGCCTCTGGAAACACCATATATTTT. It yields the protein CAWTDRASGNTIYF. Supplemented by reference TRBV30 and TRBJ1-3, the full variable domain reads SQTIHQWPATLVQPVGSPLSLECTVEGTSNPNLYWYRQAAGRGLQLLFYSVGIGQISSEVPQNLSASRPQDRQFILSSKKLLLSDSGFYLCAWTDRASGNTIYFGEGSWLTVV.

The chain is built from TRBV5-6 and TRBJ2-1; 7 bases are shared with TRBD1. The ends lost 4 bases at V and 4 bases at J; junction bases unmatched: 5. The CDR3 has 14 amino acids. Germline V CDR1 and CDR2: SGHDT, YYEEEE. The CDR3: CASSQGTAYNEQFF. In nucleotides, the CDR3 is TGTGCCAGCAGCCAGGGGACAGCTTACAATGAGCAGTTCTTC.